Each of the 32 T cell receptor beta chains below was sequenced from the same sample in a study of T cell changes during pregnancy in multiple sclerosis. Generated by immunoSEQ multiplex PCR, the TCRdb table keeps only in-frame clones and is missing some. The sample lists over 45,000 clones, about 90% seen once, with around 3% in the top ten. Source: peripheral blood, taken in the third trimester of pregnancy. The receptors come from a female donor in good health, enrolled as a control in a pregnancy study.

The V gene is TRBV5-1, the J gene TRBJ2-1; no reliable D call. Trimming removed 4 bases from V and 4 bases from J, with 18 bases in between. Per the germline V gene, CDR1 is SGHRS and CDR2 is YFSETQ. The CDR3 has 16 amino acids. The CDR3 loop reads CASSATPINPYNEQFF. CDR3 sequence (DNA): TGCGCCAGCAGCGCGACTCCAATAAACCCGTACAATGAGCAGTTCTTC.

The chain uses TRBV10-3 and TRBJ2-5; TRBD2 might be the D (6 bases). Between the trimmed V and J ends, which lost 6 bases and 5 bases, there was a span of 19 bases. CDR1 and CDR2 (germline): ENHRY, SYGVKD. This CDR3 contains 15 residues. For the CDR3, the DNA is TGTGCCATCAGCCGGGACTCCCGGTGGGAGGAGACCCAGTACTTC. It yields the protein CAISRDSRWEETQYF.

The DNA of the CDR3 is TGTGCCAGTAGCCCAGGGATTTATTCTGGGGCCAACGTCCTGACTTTC. It codes for CASSPGIYSGANVLTF. The chain has TRBV19 and TRBJ2-6; perhaps TRBD1 as D (5 bases). The CDR3 totals 16 residues. Trimming cost V 6 bases and J 1 base, with 13 bases left between them. The germline CDR1 and CDR2 sequences are LNHDA and SQIVND (reference sequence).

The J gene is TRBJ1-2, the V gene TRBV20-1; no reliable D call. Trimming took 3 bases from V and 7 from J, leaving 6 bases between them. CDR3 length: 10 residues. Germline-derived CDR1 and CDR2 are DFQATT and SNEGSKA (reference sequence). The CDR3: CSASERGYTF. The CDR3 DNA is TGCAGTGCTAGTGAGCGTGGCTACACCTTC.

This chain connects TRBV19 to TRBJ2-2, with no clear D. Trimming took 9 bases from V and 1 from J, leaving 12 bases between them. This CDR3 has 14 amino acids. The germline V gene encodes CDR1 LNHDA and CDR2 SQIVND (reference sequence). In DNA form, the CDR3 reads TGTGCCAGCGCCACAGACGGGAACACCGGGGAGCTGTTTTTT. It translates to CASATDGNTGELFF. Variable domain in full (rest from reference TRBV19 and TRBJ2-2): DGGITQSPKYLFRKEGQNVTLSCEQNLNHDAMYWYRQDPGQGLRLIYYSQIVNDFQKGDIAEGYSVSREKKESFPLTVTSAQKNPTAFYLCASATDGNTGELFFGEGSRLTVL.

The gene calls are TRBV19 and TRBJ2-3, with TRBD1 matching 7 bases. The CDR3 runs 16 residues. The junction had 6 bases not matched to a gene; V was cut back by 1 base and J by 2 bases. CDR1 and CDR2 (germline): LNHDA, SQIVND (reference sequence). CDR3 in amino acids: CASSIGGRGFTDTQYF. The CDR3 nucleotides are TGTGCCAGTAGTATAGGCGGCAGGGGGTTCACAGATACGCAGTATTTT. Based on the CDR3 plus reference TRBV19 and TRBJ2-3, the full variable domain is DGGITQSPKYLFRKEGQNVTLSCEQNLNHDAMYWYRQDPGQGLRLIYYSQIVNDFQKGDIAEGYSVSREKKESFPLTVTSAQKNPTAFYLCASSIGGRGFTDTQYFGPGTRLTVL.

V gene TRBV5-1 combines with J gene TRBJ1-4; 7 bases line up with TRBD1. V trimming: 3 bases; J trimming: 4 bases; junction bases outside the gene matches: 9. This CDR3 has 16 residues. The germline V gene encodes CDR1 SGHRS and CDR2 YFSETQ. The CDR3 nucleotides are TGCGCCAGCAGCTCGGATCTGGGACAGTTTAATGAAAAACTGTTTTTT. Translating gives CASSSDLGQFNEKLFF.

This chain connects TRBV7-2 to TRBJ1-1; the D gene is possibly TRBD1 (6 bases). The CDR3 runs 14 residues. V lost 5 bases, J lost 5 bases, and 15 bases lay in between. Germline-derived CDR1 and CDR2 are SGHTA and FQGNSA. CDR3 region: CASSLLGARTEAFF. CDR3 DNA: TGTGCCAGCAGCCTTCTGGGGGCTCGGACTGAAGCTTTCTTT.

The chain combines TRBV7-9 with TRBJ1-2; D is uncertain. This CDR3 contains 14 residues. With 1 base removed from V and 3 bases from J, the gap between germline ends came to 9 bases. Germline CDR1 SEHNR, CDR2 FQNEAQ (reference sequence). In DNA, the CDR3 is TGTGCCAGCAGCTTAGACCAGACTTACTATGGCTACACCTTC. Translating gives CASSLDQTYYGYTF.

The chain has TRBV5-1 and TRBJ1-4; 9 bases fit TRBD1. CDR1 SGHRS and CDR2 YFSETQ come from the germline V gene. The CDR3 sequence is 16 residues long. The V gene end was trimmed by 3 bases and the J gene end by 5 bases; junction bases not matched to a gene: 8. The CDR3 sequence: CASSWETGTGNEKLFF. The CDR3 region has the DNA TGCGCCAGCAGCTGGGAAACCGGGACAGGGAATGAAAAACTGTTTTTT.

The CDR3 sequence is CASSYRGQGASGYTF. The CDR3 region has the DNA TGTGCCAGCAGTTACCGAGGACAGGGGGCGAGTGGCTACACCTTC. V is TRBV6-5 and J is TRBJ1-2, with TRBD1 matching 11 bases. V trimming: 2 bases; J trimming: 7 bases; junction bases outside the gene matches: 6. The CDR3 runs 15 residues. Germline V gene data show CDR1 as MNHEY and CDR2 as SVGAGI.

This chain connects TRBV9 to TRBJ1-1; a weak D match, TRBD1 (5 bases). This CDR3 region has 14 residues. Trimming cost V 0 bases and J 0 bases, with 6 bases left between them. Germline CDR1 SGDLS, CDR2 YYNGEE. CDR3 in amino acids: CASSVEGMNTEAFF. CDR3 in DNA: TGTGCCAGCAGCGTAGAGGGGATGAACACTGAAGCTTTCTTT.

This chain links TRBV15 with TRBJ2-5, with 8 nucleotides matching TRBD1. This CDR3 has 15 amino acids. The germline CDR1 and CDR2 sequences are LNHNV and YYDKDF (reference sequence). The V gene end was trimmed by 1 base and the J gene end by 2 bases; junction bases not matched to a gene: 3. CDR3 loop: CATSRGRGLQETQYF. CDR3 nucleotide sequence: TGTGCCACCAGCAGAGGCAGGGGGCTGCAAGAGACCCAGTACTTC.

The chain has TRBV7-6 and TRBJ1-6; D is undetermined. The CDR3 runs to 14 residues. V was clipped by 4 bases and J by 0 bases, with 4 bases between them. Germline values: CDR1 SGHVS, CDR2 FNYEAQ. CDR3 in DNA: TGTGCCAGCAGCTCTAGCTCCTATAATTCACCCCTCCACTTT. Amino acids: CASSSSSYNSPLHF.

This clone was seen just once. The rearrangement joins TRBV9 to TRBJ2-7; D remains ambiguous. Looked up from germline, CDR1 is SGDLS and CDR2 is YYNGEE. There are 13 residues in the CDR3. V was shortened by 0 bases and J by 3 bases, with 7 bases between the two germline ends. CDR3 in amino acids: CASSVGFGYEQYF. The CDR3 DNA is TGTGCCAGCAGCGTAGGTTTCGGCTACGAGCAGTACTTC.

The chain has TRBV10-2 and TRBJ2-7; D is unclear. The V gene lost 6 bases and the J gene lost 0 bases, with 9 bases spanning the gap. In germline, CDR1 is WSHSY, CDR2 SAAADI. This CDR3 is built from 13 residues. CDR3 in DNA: TGCGCCAGCAGAAGCCAAAACTCCTACGAGCAGTACTTC. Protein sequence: CASRSQNSYEQYF.

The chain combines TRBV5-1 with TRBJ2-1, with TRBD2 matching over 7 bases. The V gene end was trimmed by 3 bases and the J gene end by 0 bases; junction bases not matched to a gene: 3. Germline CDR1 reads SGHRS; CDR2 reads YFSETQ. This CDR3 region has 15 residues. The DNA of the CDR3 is TGCGCCAGCAGCTCCCCGGGGGGCTCCTACAATGAGCAGTTCTTC. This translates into CASSSPGGSYNEQFF.

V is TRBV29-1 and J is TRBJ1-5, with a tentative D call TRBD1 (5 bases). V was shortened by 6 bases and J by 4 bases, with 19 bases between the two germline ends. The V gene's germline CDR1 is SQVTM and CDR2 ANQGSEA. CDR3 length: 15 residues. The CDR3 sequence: CSVRTGRGHNQPQHF. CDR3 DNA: TGCAGCGTCAGAACCGGGAGGGGCCATAATCAGCCCCAGCATTTT.

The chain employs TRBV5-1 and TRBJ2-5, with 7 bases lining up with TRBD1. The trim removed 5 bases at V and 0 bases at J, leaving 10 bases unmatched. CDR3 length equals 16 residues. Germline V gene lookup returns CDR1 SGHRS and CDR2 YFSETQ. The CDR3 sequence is CASSDEGQYHQETQYF. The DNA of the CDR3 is TGCGCCAGCAGTGATGAGGGACAGTATCACCAAGAGACCCAGTACTTC.

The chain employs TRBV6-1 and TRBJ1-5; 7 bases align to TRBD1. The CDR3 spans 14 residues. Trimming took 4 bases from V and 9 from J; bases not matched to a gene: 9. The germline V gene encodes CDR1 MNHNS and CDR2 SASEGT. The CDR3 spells CASSGSTGAGPQHF. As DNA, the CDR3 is TGTGCCAGCAGTGGGAGTACAGGGGCTGGGCCCCAGCATTTT.

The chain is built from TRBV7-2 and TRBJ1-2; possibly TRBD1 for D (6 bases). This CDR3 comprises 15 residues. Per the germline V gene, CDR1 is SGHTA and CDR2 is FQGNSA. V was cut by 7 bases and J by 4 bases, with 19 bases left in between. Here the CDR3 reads CASTLWGGAGYGYTF. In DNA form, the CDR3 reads TGTGCCAGCACATTGTGGGGGGGGGCTGGCTATGGCTACACCTTC.

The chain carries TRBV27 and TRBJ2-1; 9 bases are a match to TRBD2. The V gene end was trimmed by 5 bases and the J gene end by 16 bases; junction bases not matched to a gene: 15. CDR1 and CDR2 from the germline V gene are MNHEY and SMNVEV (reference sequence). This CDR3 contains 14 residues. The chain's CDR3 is CASSLLAGPPKEFF. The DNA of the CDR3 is TGTGCCAGCAGTCTTCTAGCGGGGCCGCCGAAGGAATTCTTC.

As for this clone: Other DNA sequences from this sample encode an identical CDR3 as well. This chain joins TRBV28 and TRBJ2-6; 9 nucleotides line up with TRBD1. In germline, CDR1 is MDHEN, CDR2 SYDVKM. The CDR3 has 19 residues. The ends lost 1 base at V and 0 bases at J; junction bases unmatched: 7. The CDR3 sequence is CASSLSPGQGFSGANVLTF. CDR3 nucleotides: TGTGCCAGCAGTTTATCCCCGGGACAGGGCTTCTCTGGGGCCAACGTCCTGACTTTC. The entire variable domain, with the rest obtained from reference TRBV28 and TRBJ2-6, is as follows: DVKVTQSSRYLVKRTGEKVFLECVQDMDHENMFWYRQDPGLGLRLIYFSYDVKMKEKGDIPEGYSVSREKKERFSLILESASTNQTSMYLCASSLSPGQGFSGANVLTFGAGSRLTVL.

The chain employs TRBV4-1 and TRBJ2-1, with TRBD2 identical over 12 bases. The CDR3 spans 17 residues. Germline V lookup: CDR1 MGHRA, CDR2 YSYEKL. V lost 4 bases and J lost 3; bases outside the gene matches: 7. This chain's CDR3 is CASSRTSGTRSYNEQFF. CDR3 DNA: TGCGCCAGCAGCCGGACTAGCGGGACCAGAAGCTACAATGAGCAGTTCTTC.

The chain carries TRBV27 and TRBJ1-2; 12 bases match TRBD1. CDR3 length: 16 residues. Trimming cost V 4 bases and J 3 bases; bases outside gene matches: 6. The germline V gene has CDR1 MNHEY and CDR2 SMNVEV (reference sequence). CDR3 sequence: CASSYGTGGAHYGYTF. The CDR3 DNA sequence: TGTGCCAGCAGTTACGGGACAGGGGGCGCCCACTATGGCTACACCTTC.

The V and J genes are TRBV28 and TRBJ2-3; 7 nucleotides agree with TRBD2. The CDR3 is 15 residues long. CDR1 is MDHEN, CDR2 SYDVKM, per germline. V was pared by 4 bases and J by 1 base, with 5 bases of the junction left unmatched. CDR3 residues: CASSYSGSRTDTQYF. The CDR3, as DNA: TGTGCCAGCAGTTATAGCGGGTCACGCACAGATACGCAGTATTTT.

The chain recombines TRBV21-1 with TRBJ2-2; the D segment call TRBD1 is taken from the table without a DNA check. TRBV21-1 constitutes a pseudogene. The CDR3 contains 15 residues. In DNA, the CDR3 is TGTGCCCACTTATGGCTAGGGGCCTCCACCGGGGAGCTGTTTTTT. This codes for CAHLWLGASTGELFF.

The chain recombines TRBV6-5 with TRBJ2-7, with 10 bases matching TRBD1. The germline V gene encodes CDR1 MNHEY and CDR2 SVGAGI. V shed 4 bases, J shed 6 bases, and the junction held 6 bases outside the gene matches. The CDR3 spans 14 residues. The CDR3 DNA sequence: TGTGCCAGCAGTTCGACAGGGGGCGCAGGCGAGCAGTACTTC. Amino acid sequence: CASSSTGGAGEQYF.

The CDR3 loop reads CASSSRGVGEQFF. DNA of the CDR3: TGTGCCAGCAGCTCTCGCGGGGTCGGCGAGCAGTTCTTC. The chain recombines TRBV5-4 with TRBJ2-1; TRBD2 is a possible D gene (6 bases). CDR1 and CDR2 (germline): SGHNT, YYREEE (reference sequence). CDR3 length: 13 residues. The ends were cut back, 3 bases at V and 10 bases at J, with 14 bases in the middle.

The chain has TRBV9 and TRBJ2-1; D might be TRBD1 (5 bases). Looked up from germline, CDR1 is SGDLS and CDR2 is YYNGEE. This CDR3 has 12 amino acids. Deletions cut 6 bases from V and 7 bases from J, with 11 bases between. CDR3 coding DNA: TGTGCCAGCAAAGGGGTAGTAAATGAGCAGTTCTTC. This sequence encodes CASKGVVNEQFF.

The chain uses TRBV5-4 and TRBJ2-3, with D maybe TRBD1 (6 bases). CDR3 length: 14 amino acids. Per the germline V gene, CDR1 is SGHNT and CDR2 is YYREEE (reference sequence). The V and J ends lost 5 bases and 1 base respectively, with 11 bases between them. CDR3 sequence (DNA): TGTGCCAGCAGGTGGGGGCTCGGCACAGATACGCAGTATTTT. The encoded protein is CASRWGLGTDTQYF.

The CDR3 loop is CASSDRDYGYTF. The CDR3 DNA is TGTGCCAGTAGTGACAGGGACTATGGCTACACCTTC. V usage is TRBV19 and J usage is TRBJ1-2; the match to TRBD1 covers 7 bases. The germline CDR1 and CDR2 sequences are LNHDA and SQIVND (reference sequence). The CDR3 totals 12 residues. V lost 5 bases to trimming and J lost 3 bases; unmatched junction nucleotides: 0. Full variable domain (rest looked up from reference TRBV19 and TRBJ1-2): DGGITQSPKYLFRKEGQNVTLSCEQNLNHDAMYWYRQDPGQGLRLIYYSQIVNDFQKGDIAEGYSVSREKKESFPLTVTSAQKNPTAFYLCASSDRDYGYTFGSGTRLTVV.